The 27 T cell receptor beta chains reported below all come from one sample, sequenced in a study of OX40 agonist ivuxolimab in advanced cancers. Repertoires were generated with immunoSEQ multiplex PCR, while TCRdb's copy carries only in-frame clones and drops some. The table has 76,000 or so clones, approximately 91% seen once. Sequencing used CD4+ or CD8+ T cells sorted from blood, obtained in a trial of the OX40 agonist ivuxolimab. The receptors were gathered from an adult with an advanced solid tumor such as melanoma, head and neck, liver or kidney cancer.

This chain connects TRBV27 to TRBJ1-1; 7 bases are a match to TRBD1. The J segment lost 6 bases and the V segment lost 6 bases, leaving 4 bases of the junction unmatched. This CDR3 comprises 12 residues. The germline CDR1 and CDR2 sequences are MNHEY and SMNVEV (reference sequence). The CDR3 loop reads CASRNTGAEAFF. CDR3 sequence (DNA): TGTGCCAGCAGAAATACAGGGGCTGAAGCTTTCTTT.

The V and J genes are TRBV7-9 and TRBJ2-1; D ambiguous. The V gene lost 1 base and the J gene lost 10 bases, with 17 bases spanning the gap. The germline CDR1 and CDR2 sequences are SEHNR and FQNEAQ (reference sequence). This CDR3 is built from 15 residues. The CDR3 region is CASSLGLPLDVEQFF. The CDR3 nucleotides read TGTGCCAGCAGCTTAGGACTCCCGCTAGATGTGGAGCAGTTCTTC.

The gene calls are TRBV14 and TRBJ2-1, with 11 bases fitting TRBD2. This CDR3 contains 16 residues. The J segment lost 2 bases and the V segment lost 3 bases, leaving 3 bases of the junction unmatched. Germline lookup yields CDR1 SGHDN and CDR2 FVKESK. CDR3 protein: CASSHPGLAAYNEQFF. The CDR3 DNA sequence: TGTGCCAGCAGCCACCCGGGACTAGCGGCCTACAATGAGCAGTTCTTC.

This clone was seen a handful of times. The V and J genes are TRBV7-2 and TRBJ2-3; 9 nucleotides agree with TRBD2. The CDR3 totals 15 residues. The trim removed 6 bases at V and 7 bases at J, leaving 11 bases unmatched. Per germline, CDR1 SGHTA and CDR2 FQGNSA. DNA of the CDR3: TGTGCCAGCAGGGCAAATAGCGGGAGTGGTCATACGCAGTATTTT. Translating gives CASRANSGSGHTQYF. Full variable domain (missing parts from reference TRBV7-2 and TRBJ2-3): GAGVSQSPSNKVTEKGKDVELRCDPISGHTALYWYRQSLGQGLEFLIYFQGNSAPDKSGLPSDRFSAERTGGSVSTLTIQRTQQEDSAVYLCASRANSGSGHTQYFGPGTRLTVL.

V gene TRBV19 combines with J gene TRBJ1-5; 8 bases align to TRBD1. There are 16 residues in the CDR3. Germline trimming cut 6 bases from V and 7 bases from J; bases unmatched to any gene: 14. Looked up from germline, CDR1 is LNHDA and CDR2 is SQIVND (reference sequence). This CDR3 reads CASRLQGQGMGQPQHF. In DNA form, the CDR3 reads TGTGCCAGTAGGCTTCAAGGACAGGGCATGGGGCAGCCCCAGCATTTT. Full variable domain (remainder filled in from reference TRBV19 and TRBJ1-5): DGGITQSPKYLFRKEGQNVTLSCEQNLNHDAMYWYRQDPGQGLRLIYYSQIVNDFQKGDIAEGYSVSREKKESFPLTVTSAQKNPTAFYLCASRLQGQGMGQPQHFGDGTRLSIL.

This chain joins TRBV10-1 and TRBJ1-1; D not certain. This CDR3 spans 14 amino acids. Trimming left V 0 bases short and J 3 bases short, with 8 bases between. The germline V gene encodes CDR1 WNHNN and CDR2 SYGVQD (reference sequence). DNA of the CDR3: TGCGCCAGCAGTGAGTCGATCGCCGACACTGAAGCTTTCTTT. It specifies CASSESIADTEAFF.

V and J are TRBV6-6 and TRBJ2-7; a possible D gene is TRBD2 (6 bases). This CDR3 has 14 residues. The germline V and J ends were trimmed by 1 base and 2 bases, with 9 bases remaining between them. Germline V CDR1 and CDR2: MNHNY, SVGAGI (reference sequence). CDR3: CASSYLEGTYEQYF. As DNA, the CDR3 is TGTGCCAGCAGTTACTTGGAGGGGACCTACGAGCAGTACTTC.

The chain has TRBV5-1 and TRBJ1-1; 8 bases fit TRBD1. CDR3 length: 13 amino acids. Germline V gives CDR1 SGHRS, CDR2 YFSETQ. J was trimmed by 6 bases and V by 4 bases; bases with no gene match: 5. CDR3 nucleotides: TGCGCCAGCAGCCCAGGACAGGGCGCTGAAGCTTTCTTT. This translates into CASSPGQGAEAFF. The entire variable domain, with the rest obtained from reference TRBV5-1 and TRBJ1-1, is as follows: KAGVTQTPRYLIKTRGQQVTLSCSPISGHRSVSWYQQTPGQGLQFLFEYFSETQRNKGNFPGRFSGRQFSNSRSEMNVSTLELGDSALYLCASSPGQGAEAFFGQGTRLTVV.

J is TRBJ2-6 and V is TRBV7-7; D is unclear. The CDR3 totals 18 residues. Germline CDR1 SSHAT, CDR2 FNYEAQ (reference sequence). Trimming pared 5 bases from V and 5 bases from J, leaving 22 bases between. The CDR3 coding sequence is TGTGCCAGCAGCCTCGCCGATAAGTGCCAAAGTCGGGCCAACGTCCTGACTTTC. Its protein is CASSLADKCQSRANVLTF.

CDR3 sequence: CASSPPGLVINEQFF. The CDR3 DNA follows: TGTGCCAGCAGCCCGCCGGGACTAGTTATCAATGAGCAGTTCTTC. The chain has TRBV11-3 and TRBJ2-1; 8 bases agree with TRBD2. The V gene end was trimmed by 5 bases and the J gene end by 6 bases; junction bases not matched to a gene: 9. The CDR3 loop spans 15 amino acids. Germline CDR1 is SGHNT and CDR2 is YENEEA.

The chain carries TRBV2 and TRBJ2-1; D might be TRBD1 (5 bases). The germline V gene has CDR1 SNHLY and CDR2 FYNNEI. With 6 bases removed from V and 8 bases from J, the gap between germline ends came to 11 bases. The CDR3 covers 12 residues. The CDR3 DNA reads TGTGCCAGCAGGGGGTGGGGCGATGAGCAGTTCTTC. Residues: CASRGWGDEQFF.

The V gene is TRBV27, the J gene TRBJ2-2; D assignment may be TRBD1 or TRBD2 (5 bases each). Trimming left V 6 bases short and J 7 bases short, with 21 bases between. Germline CDR1 is MNHEY and CDR2 is SMNVEV (reference sequence). This CDR3 comprises 16 residues. In nucleotides, the CDR3 is TGTGCCAGCAGACCCTATGGGGGAGCCCACGGCGGGGAGCTGTTTTTT. It yields the protein CASRPYGGAHGGELFF.

This chain links TRBV6-5 with TRBJ1-2; 9 positions agree with TRBD1. This CDR3 spans 13 amino acids. The V gene's germline CDR1 is MNHEY and CDR2 SVGAGI. Trimming at V came to 7 bases and at J to 5 bases, leaving 5 bases not matched to a gene. CDR3 bases: TGTGCCAGCAAGGACAGGGGCTTGTATGGCTACACCTTC. Its protein product is CASKDRGLYGYTF.

The genes are TRBV4-1 and TRBJ2-3; the D is unclear. The length of the CDR3 is 15 residues. The V gene lost 0 bases and the J gene lost 1 base, with 8 bases spanning the gap. The germline gives CDR1 MGHRA, CDR2 YSYEKL. CDR3: CASSQDGLRTDTQYF. CDR3 in DNA: TGCGCCAGCAGCCAAGATGGGCTCCGCACAGATACGCAGTATTTT.

The genes are TRBV5-6 and TRBJ2-1; D ambiguous. There are 15 residues in the CDR3. The ends were cut back, 4 bases at V and 0 bases at J, with 11 bases in the middle. The V gene's germline CDR1 is SGHDT and CDR2 YYEEEE. CDR3 region: CASSPTSLSYNEQFF. The CDR3, as DNA: TGTGCCAGCAGCCCCACTTCCCTCTCCTACAATGAGCAGTTCTTC. Using reference TRBV5-6 and TRBJ2-1 for the parts outside the CDR3, the full variable domain is DAGVTQSPTHLIKTRGQQVTLRCSPKSGHDTVSWYQQALGQGPQFIFQYYEEEERQRGNFPDRFSGHQFPNYSSELNVNALLLGDSALYLCASSPTSLSYNEQFFGPGTRLTVL.

V usage is TRBV5-7 and J usage is TRBJ1-1; D call uncertain. TRBV5-7 qualifies as an ORF whose function is uncertain. Trimming took off 4 bases at V and 0 bases at J, with 22 bases between the two ends. This CDR3 has 18 residues. In nucleotides, the CDR3 is TGTGCCAGCAGCCGATGTCGTGTCCTACGTACCATGAACACTGAAGCTTTCTTT. It codes for CASSRCRVLRTMNTEAFF.

V gene TRBV27 combines with J gene TRBJ2-7, with TRBD2 identical over 7 bases. Germline V gives CDR1 MNHEY, CDR2 SMNVEV (reference sequence). V shed 5 bases and J 3 bases; nucleotides not matched to a gene: 13. The CDR3 is 16 residues long. The CDR3 sequence is CASSPTPSGGRYEQYF. CDR3 bases: TGTGCCAGCAGTCCCACCCCTAGCGGAGGCCGCTACGAGCAGTACTTC.

The rearrangement links TRBV4-1 to TRBJ2-7, with a weak D call TRBD2 (6 bases). The CDR3 is 13 amino acids. Trimming stripped 3 bases from V and 7 bases from J, with 13 bases between. Germline CDR1 MGHRA, CDR2 YSYEKL. This CDR3 is CASSHQAGREQYF. The CDR3 region has the DNA TGCGCCAGCAGCCATCAGGCGGGACGGGAGCAGTACTTC.

The genes are TRBV30 and TRBJ1-5, with D perhaps matching TRBD1 (6 bases). Germline CDR1 is GTSNPN and CDR2 is SVGIG (reference sequence). Trimming left V 3 bases short and J 5 bases short, with 17 bases between. This CDR3 has 15 residues. The DNA of the CDR3 is TGTGCCTGGAGCCCTGGGGGGACACGCGATCAGCCCCAGCATTTT. It encodes CAWSPGGTRDQPQHF.

J is TRBJ2-1 and V is TRBV2; 9 positions agree with TRBD2. Germline lookup yields CDR1 SNHLY and CDR2 FYNNEI. The CDR3 is 19 amino acids. With 2 bases clipped from V and 1 base from J, the junction kept 12 bases outside the gene matches. CDR3 loop: CASSELFLAGRVSYNEQFF. In nucleotides, the CDR3 is TGTGCCAGCAGTGAACTGTTCCTAGCGGGACGAGTTTCCTACAATGAGCAGTTCTTC.

The chain uses TRBV25-1 and TRBJ1-1; D gene uncertain. This CDR3 is 13 amino acids long. Looked up from germline, CDR1 is MGHDK and CDR2 is SYGVNS. V lost 4 bases to trimming and J lost 0 bases, with 6 bases between them. CDR3 amino acids: CASSAQLNTEAFF. CDR3 nucleotides: TGTGCCAGCAGTGCACAACTGAACACTGAAGCTTTCTTT.

J is TRBJ2-7 and V is TRBV21-1; the D call in the table, TRBD1, was not verified against the DNA. TRBV21-1 is a listed pseudogene. This CDR3 is 17 amino acids long. In nucleotides, the CDR3 is TGTGCCAGCAGCAAAGCTACCGACGGCGGGCGGACAGGGGAGCAGTACTTC. Its protein product is CASSKATDGGRTGEQYF.

V and J are TRBV12-2 and TRBJ2-1; the D call TRBD2 from the table was never checked on the DNA. TRBV12-2 is a recognized pseudogene. This CDR3 is built from 18 residues. Written as DNA, the CDR3 is TGTGCAAGTCGCTTAGCGCCTAGACGGACTAGCGGGTACAATGAGCAGTTCTTC. Translation: CASRLAPRRTSGYNEQFF.

The genes are TRBV27 and TRBJ2-1; TRBD2 aligns across 10 bases. Trimming cost V 6 bases and J 5 bases; bases outside gene matches: 4. The germline gives CDR1 MNHEY, CDR2 SMNVEV (reference sequence). The CDR3 loop spans 14 amino acids. The CDR3 region is CASRAGGLDNEQFF. The CDR3 DNA sequence: TGTGCCAGCAGAGCGGGAGGGCTTGACAATGAGCAGTTCTTC.

The gene calls are TRBV30 and TRBJ2-7; 9 nucleotides agree with TRBD1. There are 15 residues in the CDR3. CDR1 and CDR2 (germline): GTSNPN, SVGIG (reference sequence). V shed 0 bases and J 4 bases; nucleotides not matched to a gene: 7. In DNA form, the CDR3 reads TGTGCCTGGAGTGTAGGGCTGGGACAGGGATACGAGCAGTACTTC. This codes for CAWSVGLGQGYEQYF.

The chain recombines TRBV18 with TRBJ2-3; D not resolved. Looked up from germline, CDR1 is KGHSH and CDR2 is LQKENI. V lost 4 bases and J lost 2, with 7 bases in between. The CDR3 covers 13 residues. Written as DNA, the CDR3 is TGTGCCAGCTCACGGCCGAACACAGATACGCAGTATTTT. Its translation: CASSRPNTDTQYF.

The chain couples TRBV9 to TRBJ2-3, with D hard to call. The CDR3 covers 12 residues. CDR1 is SGDLS and CDR2 is YYNGEE in the germline V gene. Between the trimmed V and J ends, which lost 3 bases and 5 bases, there was a span of 7 bases. CDR3 in amino acids: CASSGTIDTQYF. The CDR3 region has the DNA TGTGCCAGCAGCGGGACGATAGATACGCAGTATTTT.